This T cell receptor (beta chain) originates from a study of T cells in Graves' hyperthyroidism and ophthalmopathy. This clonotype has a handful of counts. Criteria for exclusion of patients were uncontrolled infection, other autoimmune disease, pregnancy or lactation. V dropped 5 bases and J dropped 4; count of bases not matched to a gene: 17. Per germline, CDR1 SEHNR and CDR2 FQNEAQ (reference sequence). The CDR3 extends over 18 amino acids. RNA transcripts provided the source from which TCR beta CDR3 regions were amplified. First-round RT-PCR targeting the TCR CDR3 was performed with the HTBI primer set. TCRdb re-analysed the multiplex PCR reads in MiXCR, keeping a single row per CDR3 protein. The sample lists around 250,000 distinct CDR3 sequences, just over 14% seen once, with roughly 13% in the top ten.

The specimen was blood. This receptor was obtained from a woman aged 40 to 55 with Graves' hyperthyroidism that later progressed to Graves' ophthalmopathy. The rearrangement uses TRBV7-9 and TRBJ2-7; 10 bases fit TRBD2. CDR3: CASSRGQTAGGPPYEQYF. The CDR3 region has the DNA TGTGCCAGCAGCAGGGGTCAGACAGCGGGAGGGCCTCCATACGAGCAGTACTTC.